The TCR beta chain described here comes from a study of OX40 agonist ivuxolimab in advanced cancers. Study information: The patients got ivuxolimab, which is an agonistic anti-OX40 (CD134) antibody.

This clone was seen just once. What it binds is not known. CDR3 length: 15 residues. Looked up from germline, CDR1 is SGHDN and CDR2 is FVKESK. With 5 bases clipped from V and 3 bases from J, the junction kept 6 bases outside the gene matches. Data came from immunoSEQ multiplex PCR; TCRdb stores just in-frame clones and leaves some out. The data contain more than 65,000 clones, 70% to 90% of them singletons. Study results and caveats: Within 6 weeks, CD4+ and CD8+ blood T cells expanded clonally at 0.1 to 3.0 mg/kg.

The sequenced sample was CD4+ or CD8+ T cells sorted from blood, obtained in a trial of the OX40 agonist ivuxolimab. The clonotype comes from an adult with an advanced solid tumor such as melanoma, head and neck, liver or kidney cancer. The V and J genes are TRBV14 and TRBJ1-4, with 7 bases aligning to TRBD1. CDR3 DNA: TGTGCCAGCAGCTCCCGGACAGGCCCTAATGAAAAACTGTTTTTT. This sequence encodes CASSSRTGPNEKLFF.